These 32 T cell receptor beta chains were all obtained from the same sample, sequenced in a study of beta chain features in type 1 diabetes (dated by TCRdb to the late 2010s). The library was made by the immunoSEQ multiplex PCR assay. The High Capacity cDNA Reverse Transcription Kit was used to reverse transcribe all of the isolated RNA, meaning that expressed TCRB transcripts were what got sequenced. TCRdb provides this immuneACCESS table in a form limited to in-frame rearrangements. Some clones are lacking; in checked studies, under half of them reflect an unresolved V gene, and why the rest are absent is not known. A total of roughly 230,000 clones appear in this sample, more than 9% of them only once. Of the sample, less than 0.035% falls within the top ten clones. Sequencing used naive CD4+ T cells from blood. The sample's cell subset or site label, decoded: true naive CD4+ T cells. The receptor set was obtained from a woman aged 18-35 years in good health.

The chain carries TRBV4-1 and TRBJ1-1; 7 bases align to TRBD1. The ends lost 0 bases at V and 4 bases at J; junction bases unmatched: 11. Looked up from germline, CDR1 is MGHRA and CDR2 is YSYEKL. This CDR3 has 17 amino acids. CDR3 nucleotides: TGCGCCAGCAGCCAAGAACGCAGGGGGATTGGTGGCACTGAAGCTTTCTTT. Its translation is CASSQERRGIGGTEAFF.

This clone was observed a few times. The chain uses TRBV6-5 and TRBJ2-1, with 12 bases matching TRBD2. The CDR3 runs 14 residues. Trimming took 6 bases from V and 6 from J; bases not matched to a gene: 3. Germline CDR1 and CDR2: MNHEY and SVGAGI. CDR3 nucleotides: TGTGCCAGCAGGACTAGCGGGAGCGGCAATGAGCAGTTCTTC. Amino acid sequence: CASRTSGSGNEQFF.

This clone was seen ten or more times. J is TRBJ2-7 and V is TRBV7-2; no definite D call. With 1 base removed from V and 4 bases from J, the gap between germline ends came to 8 bases. Per germline, CDR1 SGHTA and CDR2 FQGNSA. The length of the CDR3 is 13 residues. In DNA, the CDR3 is TGTGCCAGCAGCTTAGAACCGCGTTACGAGCAGTACTTC. Translated, it gives CASSLEPRYEQYF. Supplemented by reference TRBV7-2 and TRBJ2-7, the full variable domain reads GAGVSQSPSNKVTEKGKDVELRCDPISGHTALYWYRQSLGQGLEFLIYFQGNSAPDKSGLPSDRFSAERTGGSVSTLTIQRTQQEDSAVYLCASSLEPRYEQYFGPGTRLTVT.

At least ten counts were recorded for this clone. The chain employs TRBV4-1 and TRBJ2-7, with TRBD2 matching over 8 bases. The CDR3 is made up of 15 amino acids. Germline V gene lookup returns CDR1 MGHRA and CDR2 YSYEKL. V trimming: 3 bases; J trimming: 6 bases; junction bases outside the gene matches: 10. CDR3 loop: CASSHPGRGSVEQYF. For the CDR3, the DNA is TGCGCCAGCAGCCACCCCGGGAGGGGATCGGTCGAGCAGTACTTC.

The chain carries TRBV5-1 and TRBJ2-7; weak D call: TRBD1 (5 bases). CDR3 length: 14 residues. Germline CDR1 is SGHRS and CDR2 is YFSETQ. Trimming left V 4 bases short and J 2 bases short, with 13 bases between. CDR3 bases: TGCGCCAGCAGCCTCGAAGGACAAGCCTACGAGCAGTACTTC. Protein sequence: CASSLEGQAYEQYF.

The gene calls are TRBV7-6 and TRBJ2-1, with TRBD2 matching over 12 bases. V lost 0 bases and J lost 6; bases outside the gene matches: 6. CDR1 is SGHVS and CDR2 is FNYEAQ in the germline V gene. The CDR3 is 17 residues long. The CDR3 DNA is TGTGCCAGCAGCTTAGCGCTGGCTAGCGGGAGGGGCAATGAGCAGTTCTTC. Its translation is CASSLALASGRGNEQFF.

V and J are TRBV7-9 and TRBJ2-5; TRBD2 might be the D (7 bases). Germline V lookup: CDR1 SEHNR, CDR2 FQNEAQ (reference sequence). Trimming removed 5 bases at V and 4 bases at J, with 14 bases between. The length of the CDR3 is 14 residues. CDR3 sequence: CASSRAGEGETQYF. CDR3 in DNA: TGTGCCAGCAGCCGAGCAGGGGAGGGAGAGACCCAGTACTTC.

Concerning this clone itself: Additional DNA sequences in this sample encode the identical CDR3. The chain employs TRBV5-1 and TRBJ2-1, with TRBD2 as a possible D gene (6 bases). Germline V gene sequence: CDR1 SGHRS, CDR2 YFSETQ. The CDR3 consists of 16 residues. Trimming left V 0 bases short and J 0 bases short, with 10 bases between. The DNA of the CDR3 is TGCGCCAGCAGCTTGGCTGGGGGGAGCTCCTACAATGAGCAGTTCTTC. This codes for CASSLAGGSSYNEQFF.

J is TRBJ2-1 and V is TRBV5-4, with 14 bases identical to TRBD2. The CDR3 covers 17 residues. Germline V gene sequence: CDR1 SGHNT, CDR2 YYREEE (reference sequence). The ends lost 0 bases at V and 8 bases at J; junction bases unmatched: 7. DNA of the CDR3: TGTGCCAGCAGCTTGGGGGGGACTAGCGGGAGAGGCTATGAGCAGTTCTTC. Its protein product is CASSLGGTSGRGYEQFF. The full variable domain, rest sourced from reference TRBV5-4 and TRBJ2-1, is ETGVTQSPTHLIKTRGQQVTLRCSSQSGHNTVSWYQQALGQGPQFIFQYYREEENGRGNFPPRFSGLQFPNYSSELNVNALELDDSALYLCASSLGGTSGRGYEQFFGPGTRLTVL.

The rearrangement links TRBV11-2 to TRBJ2-1, with D perhaps matching TRBD2 (5 bases). This CDR3 has 16 amino acids. CDR1 and CDR2 (germline): SGHAT, FQNNGV. V dropped 0 bases and J dropped 6 bases, with 15 bases sitting between them. The CDR3 region has the DNA TGTGCCAGCAGCTTAGATCCGGGGAGCCGACCCAATGAGCAGTTCTTC. Residues: CASSLDPGSRPNEQFF. The variable domain in full, with the rest retrieved from reference TRBV11-2 and TRBJ2-1, is EAGVAQSPRYKIIEKRQSVAFWCNPISGHATLYWYQQILGQGPKLLIQFQNNGVVDDSQLPKDRFSAERLKGVDSTLKIQPAKLEDSAVYLCASSLDPGSRPNEQFFGPGTRLTVL.

This clone was observed a handful of times. The rearrangement joins TRBV2 to TRBJ2-1; weak D call: TRBD1 (5 bases). Germline lookup yields CDR1 SNHLY and CDR2 FYNNEI. V shed 7 bases and J shed 4 bases, with 11 bases lying between them. This CDR3 is built from 13 residues. In DNA form, the CDR3 reads TGTGCCAGCAACGGGCAGGGTTACAATGAGCAGTTCTTC. Translated: CASNGQGYNEQFF.

The chain uses TRBV5-1 and TRBJ2-3, with unresolved D. CDR1 SGHRS and CDR2 YFSETQ come from the germline V gene. V lost 1 base and J 0 bases, leaving 12 bases between the germline ends. This CDR3 is built from 16 residues. The CDR3 region is CASSLFADSSTDTQYF. CDR3 DNA: TGCGCCAGCAGCTTGTTTGCGGATTCTAGCACAGATACGCAGTATTTT.

The chain uses TRBV11-2 and TRBJ2-7; D is perhaps TRBD1 (5 bases). V lost 5 bases to trimming and J lost 0 bases, with 20 bases between them. This CDR3 is built from 17 residues. In germline, CDR1 is SGHAT, CDR2 FQNNGV. The CDR3 nucleotides read TGTGCCAGCAGCACAACTACAGGCGCTAAGCTCTCCTACGAGCAGTACTTC. It yields the protein CASSTTTGAKLSYEQYF.

The CDR3 DNA is TGTGCCAGCAGTTACAACAGGGATGCGAACATTCAGTACTTC. This gives the protein CASSYNRDANIQYF. The chain carries TRBV6-5 and TRBJ2-4; tentative D call: TRBD1 (6 bases). V gave up 2 bases and J gave up 7 bases, with 12 bases separating them. This CDR3 spans 14 amino acids. In germline, CDR1 is MNHEY, CDR2 SVGAGI.

The V gene is TRBV30, the J gene TRBJ1-1, with unresolved D. Germline V gene data show CDR1 as GTSNPN and CDR2 as SVGIG (reference sequence). The CDR3 spans 14 residues. Trimming stripped 4 bases from V and 6 bases from J, with 18 bases between. The CDR3 sequence is CAWTKSMFSSEAFF. The CDR3 DNA is TGTGCCTGGACCAAAAGTATGTTTAGTTCTGAAGCTTTCTTT.

The J gene is TRBJ2-3, the V gene TRBV5-4; 12 nucleotides align to TRBD2. Germline CDR1 SGHNT, CDR2 YYREEE (reference sequence). This CDR3 has 15 residues. Trimming at V came to 1 base and at J to 5 bases, leaving 2 bases not matched to a gene. The CDR3 reads CASSLRTSGVDTQYF. For the CDR3, the DNA is TGTGCCAGCAGCTTGAGGACTAGCGGGGTAGATACGCAGTATTTT.

V is TRBV5-4 and J is TRBJ2-1, with D possibly matching TRBD1 (6 bases). Trimming removed 0 bases at V and 1 base at J, with 11 bases between. This CDR3 spans 16 amino acids. Germline CDR1 reads SGHNT; CDR2 reads YYREEE (reference sequence). The CDR3 is CASSLAQGKSYNEQFF. The CDR3 nucleotides read TGTGCCAGCAGCTTGGCCCAGGGGAAGTCCTACAATGAGCAGTTCTTC.

V and J are TRBV5-1 and TRBJ1-1, with D perhaps matching TRBD1 (6 bases). Between the trimmed V and J ends, which lost 0 bases and 7 bases, there was a span of 13 bases. Germline V CDR1 and CDR2: SGHRS, YFSETQ. The CDR3 totals 14 residues. This chain's CDR3 is CASSLAGVYSEAFF. Written as DNA, the CDR3 is TGCGCCAGCAGCTTGGCAGGGGTTTACAGTGAAGCTTTCTTT.

The chain joins TRBV2 to TRBJ1-1, with unresolved D. Between the trimmed V and J ends, which lost 7 bases and 4 bases, there was a span of 13 bases. The CDR3 contains 13 residues. The germline gives CDR1 SNHLY, CDR2 FYNNEI. CDR3 amino acids: CASMVLEGTEAFF. The CDR3 DNA reads as TGTGCCAGCATGGTGCTAGAGGGCACTGAAGCTTTCTTT. The full variable domain, its missing parts supplied by reference TRBV2 and TRBJ1-1, is EPEVTQTPSHQVTQMGQEVILRCVPISNHLYFYWYRQILGQKVEFLVSFYNNEISEKSEIFDDQFSVERPDGSNFTLKIRSTKLEDSAMYFCASMVLEGTEAFFGQGTRLTVV.

The chain combines TRBV5-1 with TRBJ2-5, with a weak D call TRBD1 (5 bases). CDR3 length equals 14 residues. V lost 0 bases, J lost 5 bases, and 11 bases lay in between. Germline V gene data show CDR1 as SGHRS and CDR2 as YFSETQ. The CDR3 DNA reads as TGCGCCAGCAGCTTGGTCGCCAGGGATGAGACCCAGTACTTC. Translating it yields CASSLVARDETQYF.

The DNA for the CDR3 is TGTGCCAGCAGCTCCTCAGGGGCAGGGAGCGAGCAGTACTTC. Residues: CASSSSGAGSEQYF. This chain links TRBV9 with TRBJ2-7; D is possibly TRBD1 (6 bases). V lost 4 bases and J lost 6, with 17 bases in between. This CDR3 is built from 14 residues. The germline V gene encodes CDR1 SGDLS and CDR2 YYNGEE.

The count of this clone is one. V gene TRBV6-1 combines with J gene TRBJ2-7; D not certain. V gave up 5 bases and J gave up 3 bases, with 14 bases separating them. CDR3 size: 14 residues. The germline gives CDR1 MNHNS, CDR2 SASEGT. As DNA, the CDR3 is TGTGCCAGCAGTTTGAGGCAGCTAGACTACGAGCAGTACTTC. Amino acid sequence: CASSLRQLDYEQYF.

This clone is a singleton in its sample. V and J are TRBV1 and TRBJ2-7; no check of the table's D call, TRBD2, against the DNA was made. TRBV1 is a recognized pseudogene. The CDR3 is 18 residues long. DNA for the CDR3: TGCACCAGCAGCCGGGACCTCCTAAAACACGGGACTCCCTACGAGCAGTACTTC. Protein product: CTSSRDLLKHGTPYEQYF.

The gene calls are TRBV15 and TRBJ2-1; 8 bases fit TRBD1. CDR1 and CDR2 (germline): LNHNV, YYDKDF (reference sequence). V was clipped by 1 base and J by 0 bases; unmatched bases: 5. The CDR3 length is 17 residues. Here the CDR3 reads CATSRGLRGHSYNEQFF. The CDR3 coding sequence is TGTGCCACCAGCAGAGGACTCAGGGGGCACTCCTACAATGAGCAGTTCTTC.

In its sample, this clone was seen a few times. The rearrangement links TRBV5-1 to TRBJ2-3; D is possibly TRBD1 (6 bases). CDR1 and CDR2 (germline): SGHRS, YFSETQ. V was trimmed by 3 bases and J by 1 base, leaving 9 bases between them. The CDR3 has 14 residues. CDR3 in amino acids: CASSSWTGTDTQYF. CDR3 in DNA: TGCGCCAGCAGCTCCTGGACAGGCACAGATACGCAGTATTTT.

The V call is TRBV25-1, the J call TRBJ1-2; D is unresolved. Trimming shortened V by 8 bases and J by 3 bases, and 19 bases separated the two germline ends. The V gene's germline CDR1 is MGHDK and CDR2 SYGVNS. The CDR3 has 15 residues. The CDR3 spells CASSTSGSLDYGYTF. CDR3 bases: TGTGCCAGCTCAACTTCCGGGTCCCTTGACTATGGCTACACCTTC.

This clone came up a few times. This sequence joins TRBV5-1 and TRBJ2-1; perhaps TRBD2 as D (5 bases). CDR3 length: 15 amino acids. Germline CDR1 reads SGHRS; CDR2 reads YFSETQ. Trimming shortened V by 2 bases and J by 3 bases, and 12 bases separated the two germline ends. DNA of the CDR3: TGCGCCAGCAGCTTTGGAGTGGGAGTCTACAATGAGCAGTTCTTC. Translating it yields CASSFGVGVYNEQFF.

The genes are TRBV29-1 and TRBJ2-1; D perhaps matches TRBD2 (5 bases). The CDR3 consists of 11 residues. Deletions cut 7 bases from V and 6 bases from J, with 10 bases between. Germline-derived CDR1 and CDR2 are SQVTM and ANQGSEA. In DNA form, the CDR3 reads TGCAGCGCCCGGAGGAGCAATGAGCAGTTCTTC. Amino acids: CSARRSNEQFF.

The chain combines TRBV5-1 with TRBJ2-3, with TRBD2 matching over 11 bases. Germline V gives CDR1 SGHRS, CDR2 YFSETQ. Germline trimming cut 4 bases from V and 4 bases from J; bases unmatched to any gene: 2. The CDR3 is 14 amino acids. The CDR3 loop reads CASSVTSGADTQYF. DNA of the CDR3: TGCGCCAGCAGCGTGACTAGCGGGGCAGATACGCAGTATTTT.

This clone was counted between two and nine times. The chain joins TRBV29-1 to TRBJ1-1; D is unresolved. V was cut by 7 bases and J by 6 bases, with 15 bases left in between. Per germline, CDR1 SQVTM and CDR2 ANQGSEA. CDR3 length equals 12 residues. CDR3 sequence: CSGAPMAAEAFF. The CDR3 DNA reads as TGCAGCGGGGCCCCCATGGCCGCTGAAGCTTTCTTT.

The chain recombines TRBV30 with TRBJ2-1; D remains unclear. Trimming pared 0 bases from V and 10 bases from J, leaving 4 bases between. The CDR3 length is 10 residues. CDR1 is GTSNPN, CDR2 SVGIG, per germline (reference sequence). The CDR3 DNA reads TGTGCCTGGAGTGTCCGGGAGCAGTTCTTC. Translated: CAWSVREQFF.

This sequence joins TRBV5-5 and TRBJ2-7; D is perhaps TRBD2 (7 bases). V was clipped by 6 bases and J by 1 base, with 17 bases between them. Germline V gene data show CDR1 as SGHKS and CDR2 as YYEKEE (reference sequence). CDR3 size: 15 residues. CDR3 DNA sequence: TGTGCCAGCACCCTGGGGGGGCTGACGTCCTACGAGCAGTACTTC. It encodes CASTLGGLTSYEQYF.